The TCR beta chain under discussion was sequenced for a study of T cell repertoires in cytomegalovirus infection. The overall study: Public TCR beta signatures were indicative of both CMV infection and a matching HLA type.

This CDR3 has 14 residues. Germline lookup yields CDR1 MNHNS and CDR2 SASEGT. This clonotype was seen more than once but under ten times. What it recognizes is unknown. Findings and limits, study-wide: CMV-specific TCR beta clonotypes restricted by HLA-C dominated the ex vivo response. Carriers of CMV plus the relevant HLA were identified by cumulative public TCR beta family frequency.

MiXCR was run by TCRdb on the reads, yielding one entry per CDR3 protein. The data hold about 320,000 distinct CDR3 sequences, with 9% to 9.5% observed a single time. This rearrangement joins TRBV6-1 to TRBJ2-3; D might be TRBD1 (6 bases). Matching the DNA end better, TRBJ1-5 makes the J call doubtful. The sequencing sample was made of PBMCs. This receptor was identified in a human donor in good health (CMV status not recorded). Some clones in this sample may be carry-over from other donors' samples. The CDR3 DNA reads TGTGCCAGCAGGAGGGGAGACAGGACAGATACGCAGCATTTT. This gives the protein CASRRGDRTDTQHF.